This T cell receptor (beta chain) was recovered during a study of cytomegalovirus exposure and HLA in healthy donors. V was pared by 7 bases and J by 0 bases, with 13 bases of the junction left unmatched. CDR3 length equals 17 residues. 13 Jbeta primers and 60 Vbeta primers were used for the PCR. Some clones are missing from TCRdb's copy, which holds only in-frame ones; the method was immunoSEQ multiplex PCR. The data contain about 110,000 clones, 70% of them singletons. Sequenced: PBMCs. The V and J genes are TRBV23-1 and TRBJ1-1, with 8 positions matching TRBD1. TRBV23-1 is designated an ORF whose function remains uncertain. This sequence originates from a man aged 35 to 55 in good health and CMV-seropositive. The CDR3, as DNA: TGCGCCAGCAAGGATCGGACAGGGTCAACCATGAACACTGAAGCTTTCTTT. Translating it yields CASKDRTGSTMNTEAFF.